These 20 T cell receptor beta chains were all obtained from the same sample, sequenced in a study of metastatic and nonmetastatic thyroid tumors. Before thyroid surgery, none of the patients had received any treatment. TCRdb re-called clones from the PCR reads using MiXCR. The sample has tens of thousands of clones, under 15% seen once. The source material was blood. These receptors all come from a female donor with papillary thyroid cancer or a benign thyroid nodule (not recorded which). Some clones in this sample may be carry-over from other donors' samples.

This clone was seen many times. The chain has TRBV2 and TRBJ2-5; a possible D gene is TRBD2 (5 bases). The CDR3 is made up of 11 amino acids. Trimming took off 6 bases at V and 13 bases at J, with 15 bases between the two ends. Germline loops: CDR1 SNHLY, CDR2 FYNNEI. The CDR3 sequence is CASSPGSSWYF. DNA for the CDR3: TGTGCCAGCAGCCCAGGCTCTAGCTGGTACTTC.

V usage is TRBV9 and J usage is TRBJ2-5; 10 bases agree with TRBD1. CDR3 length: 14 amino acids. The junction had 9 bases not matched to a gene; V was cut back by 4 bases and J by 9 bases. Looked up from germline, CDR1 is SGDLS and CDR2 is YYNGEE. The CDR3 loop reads CASSRDRGIRAQYF. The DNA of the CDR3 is TGTGCCAGCAGCCGGGACAGGGGTATTAGGGCCCAGTACTTC.

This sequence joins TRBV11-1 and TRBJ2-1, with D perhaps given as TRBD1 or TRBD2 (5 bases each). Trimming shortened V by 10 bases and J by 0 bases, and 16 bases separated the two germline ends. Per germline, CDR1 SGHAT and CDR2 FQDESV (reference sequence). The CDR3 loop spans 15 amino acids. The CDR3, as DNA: TGTGCCATCACCAGGGCTCGGGGCTCCTACAATGAGCAGTTCTTC. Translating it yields CAITRARGSYNEQFF. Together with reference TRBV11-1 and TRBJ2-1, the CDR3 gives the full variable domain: EAEVAQSPRYKITEKSQAVAFWCDPISGHATLYWYRQILGQGPELLVQFQDESVVDDSQLPKDRFSAERLKGVDSTLKIQPAELGDSAMYLCAITRARGSYNEQFFGPGTRLTVL.

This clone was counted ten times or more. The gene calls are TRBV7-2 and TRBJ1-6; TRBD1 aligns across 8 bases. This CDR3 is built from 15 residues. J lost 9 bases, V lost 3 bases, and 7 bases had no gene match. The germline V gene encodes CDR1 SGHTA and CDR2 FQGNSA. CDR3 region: CASSFSDRGVSPLHF. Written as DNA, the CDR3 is TGTGCCAGCAGCTTTTCCGACAGGGGAGTTTCACCCCTCCACTTT.

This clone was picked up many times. The CDR3 region has the DNA TGTGCCAGCAGCGGGACAGGGGGCACTGAAGCTTTCTTT. Its translation: CASSGTGGTEAFF. The chain carries TRBV9 and TRBJ1-1; 10 bases align to TRBD1. Germline V gene lookup returns CDR1 SGDLS and CDR2 YYNGEE. This CDR3 region has 13 residues. V shed 3 bases, J shed 4 bases, and the junction held 0 bases outside the gene matches.

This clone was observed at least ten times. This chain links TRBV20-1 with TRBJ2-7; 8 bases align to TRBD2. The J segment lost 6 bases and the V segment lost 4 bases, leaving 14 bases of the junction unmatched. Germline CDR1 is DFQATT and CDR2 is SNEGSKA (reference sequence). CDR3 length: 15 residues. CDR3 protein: CSATTTGGRAAEQYF. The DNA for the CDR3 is TGCAGTGCTACGACGACGGGGGGGAGGGCGGCCGAGCAGTACTTC.

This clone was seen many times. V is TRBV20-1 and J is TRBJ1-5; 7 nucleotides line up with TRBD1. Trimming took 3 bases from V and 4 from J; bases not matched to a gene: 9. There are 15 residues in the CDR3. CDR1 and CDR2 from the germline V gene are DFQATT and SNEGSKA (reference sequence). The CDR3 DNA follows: TGCAGTGCTAGCGTTCAGACAGGGATAAATCAGCCCCAGCATTTT. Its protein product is CSASVQTGINQPQHF.

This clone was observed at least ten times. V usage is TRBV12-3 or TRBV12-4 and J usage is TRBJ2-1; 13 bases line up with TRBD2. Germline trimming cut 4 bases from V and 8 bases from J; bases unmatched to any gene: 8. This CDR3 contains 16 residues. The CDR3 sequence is CASSSPGLAGLDEQFF. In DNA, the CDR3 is TGTGCCAGCAGTTCACCGGGACTAGCGGGGTTGGATGAGCAGTTCTTC.

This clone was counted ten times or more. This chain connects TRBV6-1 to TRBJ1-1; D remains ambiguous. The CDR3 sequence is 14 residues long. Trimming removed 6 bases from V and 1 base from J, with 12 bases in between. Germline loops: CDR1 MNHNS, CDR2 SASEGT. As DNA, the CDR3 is TGTGCCAGCAGCCACCGGGCAGGGAACACTGAAGCTTTCTTT. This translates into CASSHRAGNTEAFF.

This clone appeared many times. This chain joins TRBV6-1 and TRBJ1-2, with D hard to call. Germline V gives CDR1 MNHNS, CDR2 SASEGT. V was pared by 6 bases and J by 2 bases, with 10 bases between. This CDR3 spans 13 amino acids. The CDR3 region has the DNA TGTGCCAGCAGCCCTACAGAAAACTATGGCTACACCTTC. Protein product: CASSPTENYGYTF.

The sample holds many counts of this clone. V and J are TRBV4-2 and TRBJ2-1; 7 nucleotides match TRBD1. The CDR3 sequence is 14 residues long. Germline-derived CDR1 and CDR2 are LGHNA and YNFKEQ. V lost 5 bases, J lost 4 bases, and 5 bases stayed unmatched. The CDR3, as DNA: TGTGCCAGCAGCTCCCGACAGGGATACAATGAGCAGTTCTTC. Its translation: CASSSRQGYNEQFF.

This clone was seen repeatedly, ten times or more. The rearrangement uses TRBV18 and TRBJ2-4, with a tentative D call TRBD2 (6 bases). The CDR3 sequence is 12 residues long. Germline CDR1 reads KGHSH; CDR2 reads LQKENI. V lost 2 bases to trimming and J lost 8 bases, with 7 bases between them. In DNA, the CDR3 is TGTGCCAGCTCACCAGGGGGGTACATTCAGTACTTC. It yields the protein CASSPGGYIQYF.

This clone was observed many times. Here the CDR3 reads CASSLIGGGNTEAFF. CDR3 bases: TGTGCCAGCAGCCTAATTGGGGGAGGGAACACTGAAGCTTTCTTT. V and J are TRBV7-9 and TRBJ1-1; tentatively, D is TRBD1 (5 bases). The V gene lost 5 bases and the J gene lost 1 base, with 14 bases spanning the gap. The CDR3 loop spans 15 amino acids. Germline V lookup: CDR1 SEHNR, CDR2 FQNEAQ (reference sequence).

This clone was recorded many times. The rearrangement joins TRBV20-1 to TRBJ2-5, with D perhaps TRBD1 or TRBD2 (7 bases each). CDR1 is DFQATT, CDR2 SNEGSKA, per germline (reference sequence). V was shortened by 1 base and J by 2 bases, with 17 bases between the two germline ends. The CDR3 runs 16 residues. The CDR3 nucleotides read TGCAGTGCTAGAGCCGGGGAGGGGGCTCGGCAAGAGACCCAGTACTTC. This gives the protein CSARAGEGARQETQYF.

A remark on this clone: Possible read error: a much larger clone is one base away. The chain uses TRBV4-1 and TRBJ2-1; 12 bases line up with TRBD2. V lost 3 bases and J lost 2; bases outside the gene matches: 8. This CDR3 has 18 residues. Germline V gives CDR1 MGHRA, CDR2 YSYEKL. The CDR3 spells CASSHPGTSGSPYNEQFF. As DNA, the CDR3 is TGCGCCAGCAGCCACCCTGGGACTAGCGGGTCTCCCTACAATGAGCAGTTCTTC.

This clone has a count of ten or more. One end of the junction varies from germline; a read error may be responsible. In DNA form, the CDR3 reads TGCGCCAGCAGTGGGAGGACAGGGTACACAGGGGAGCTGTTTTTT. It yields the protein CASSGRTGYTGELFF. This sequence joins TRBV10-2 and TRBJ2-2, with TRBD1 matching over 8 bases. Germline CDR1 reads WSHSY; CDR2 reads SAAADI. The CDR3 covers 15 residues.

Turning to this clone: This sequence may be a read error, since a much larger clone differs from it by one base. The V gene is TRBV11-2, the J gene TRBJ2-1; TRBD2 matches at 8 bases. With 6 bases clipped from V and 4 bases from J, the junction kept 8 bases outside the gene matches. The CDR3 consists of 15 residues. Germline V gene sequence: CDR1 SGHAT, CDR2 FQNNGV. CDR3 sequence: CASSIGSSGYNEQFF. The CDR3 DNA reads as TGTGCCAGCAGTATAGGATCTAGCGGGTACAATGAGCAGTTCTTC.

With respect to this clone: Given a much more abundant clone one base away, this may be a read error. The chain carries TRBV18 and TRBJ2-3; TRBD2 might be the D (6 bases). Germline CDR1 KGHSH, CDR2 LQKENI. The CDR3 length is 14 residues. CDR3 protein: CASSPRTSTGTQYF. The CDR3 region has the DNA TGTGCCAGCTCACCACGAACTAGCACAGGTACGCAGTATTTT.

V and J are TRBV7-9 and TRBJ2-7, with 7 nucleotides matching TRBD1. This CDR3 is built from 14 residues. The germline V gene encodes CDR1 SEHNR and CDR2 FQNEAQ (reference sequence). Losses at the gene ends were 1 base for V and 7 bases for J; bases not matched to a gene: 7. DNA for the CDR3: TGTGCCAGCAGCTTAGGGACAGGTCTTAGGGAGCAGTACTTC. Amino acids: CASSLGTGLREQYF.

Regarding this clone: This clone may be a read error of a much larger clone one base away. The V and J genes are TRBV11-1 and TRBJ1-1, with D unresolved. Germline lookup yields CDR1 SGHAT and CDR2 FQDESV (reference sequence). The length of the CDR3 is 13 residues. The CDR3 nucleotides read TGTGCCAGCATCTTACTGAATTATTTCGAAGCTTTCTTT. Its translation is CASILLNYFEAFF.